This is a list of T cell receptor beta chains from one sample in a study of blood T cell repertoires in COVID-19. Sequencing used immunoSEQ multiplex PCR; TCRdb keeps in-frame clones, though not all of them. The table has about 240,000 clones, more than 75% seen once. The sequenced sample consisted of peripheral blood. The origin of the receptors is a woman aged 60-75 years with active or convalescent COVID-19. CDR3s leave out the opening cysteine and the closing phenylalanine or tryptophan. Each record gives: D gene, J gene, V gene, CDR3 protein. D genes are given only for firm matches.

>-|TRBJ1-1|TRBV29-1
SVDRGTEAF
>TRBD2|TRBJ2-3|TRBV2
ASTPGLAGGDGTQY
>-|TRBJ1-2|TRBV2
AHQQEGGVYGYT
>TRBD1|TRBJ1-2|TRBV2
ASRIIATGVGYT
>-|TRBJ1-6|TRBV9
ASSVESGQRSPLH
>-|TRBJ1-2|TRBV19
ASSNARAVANYGYT
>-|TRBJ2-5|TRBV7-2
ASSLVAWQQETQY
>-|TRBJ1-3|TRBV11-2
ASSSRISGNTIY
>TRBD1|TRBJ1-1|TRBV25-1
ASSEWGQHTEAF
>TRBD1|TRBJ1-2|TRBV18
ASSLTGGDNYGYT
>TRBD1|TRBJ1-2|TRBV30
AWRSLQGAGYGYT
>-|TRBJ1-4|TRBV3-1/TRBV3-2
ASSQSWGLNEKLF
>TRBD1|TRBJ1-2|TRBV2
ASSADRQGYGYT
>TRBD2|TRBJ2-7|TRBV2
ASSEGASGNSYEQY
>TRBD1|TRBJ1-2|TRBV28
ASSLAGTGVGYT
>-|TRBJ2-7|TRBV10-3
AIAISYEQY
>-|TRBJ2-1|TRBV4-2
ASSQGQLSSYNEQF
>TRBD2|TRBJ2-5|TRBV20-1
SASTASGDQETQY
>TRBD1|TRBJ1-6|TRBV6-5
ASSYSRTGKASPLH
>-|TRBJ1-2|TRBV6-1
ASSESGGPDYGYT
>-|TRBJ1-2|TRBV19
ASSPSSIYGYT
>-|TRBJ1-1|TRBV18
ASSPRTLMNTEAF
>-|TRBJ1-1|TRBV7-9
ASSLPTANTEAF
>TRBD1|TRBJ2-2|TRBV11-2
ASSLLRQGRTGELF
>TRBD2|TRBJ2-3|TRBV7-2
ASSFSGGTDTQY
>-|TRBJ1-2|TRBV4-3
ASSQRAQGSRGYT
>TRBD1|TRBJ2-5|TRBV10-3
AISVRQGETQY
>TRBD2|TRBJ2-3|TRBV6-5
ATSAGAGGADTQY
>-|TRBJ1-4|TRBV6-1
ASSEARGLNEKLF
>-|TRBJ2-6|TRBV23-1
ASKGAGANVLT
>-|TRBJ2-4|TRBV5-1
ASSLSGENIQY
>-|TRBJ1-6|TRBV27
ASSLSPGQYSPLH
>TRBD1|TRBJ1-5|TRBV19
ASSTTGGSGGNQPQH
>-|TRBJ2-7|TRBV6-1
ASSDGSRGSYEQY
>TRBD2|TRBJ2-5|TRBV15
ATSPRPGGRSPQY
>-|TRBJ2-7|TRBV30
AWSDRGLSYEQY
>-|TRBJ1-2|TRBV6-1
ASSEAARRNYGYT
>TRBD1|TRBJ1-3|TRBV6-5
ASRRQGAKGNTIY
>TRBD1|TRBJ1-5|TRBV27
ASSLSVGQGSNQPQH
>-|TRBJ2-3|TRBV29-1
SVPSAGGGSDTQY